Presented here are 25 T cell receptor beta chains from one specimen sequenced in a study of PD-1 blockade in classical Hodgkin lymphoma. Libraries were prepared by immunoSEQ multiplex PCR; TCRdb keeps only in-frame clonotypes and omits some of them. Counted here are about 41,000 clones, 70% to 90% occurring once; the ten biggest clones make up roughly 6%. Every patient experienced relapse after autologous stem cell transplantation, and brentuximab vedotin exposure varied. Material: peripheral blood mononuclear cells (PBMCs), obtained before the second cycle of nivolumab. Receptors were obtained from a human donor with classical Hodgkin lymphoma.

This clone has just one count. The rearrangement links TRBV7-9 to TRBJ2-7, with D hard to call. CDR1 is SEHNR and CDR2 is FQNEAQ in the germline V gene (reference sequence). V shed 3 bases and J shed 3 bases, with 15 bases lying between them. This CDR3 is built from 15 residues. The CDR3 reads CASSFSGRWYYEQYF. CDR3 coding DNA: TGTGCCAGCAGCTTCTCCGGTCGTTGGTACTACGAGCAGTACTTC.

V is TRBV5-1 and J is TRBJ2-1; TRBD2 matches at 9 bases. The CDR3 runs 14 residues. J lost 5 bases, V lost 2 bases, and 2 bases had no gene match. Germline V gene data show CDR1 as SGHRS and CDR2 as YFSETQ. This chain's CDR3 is CASSFSGSHNEQFF. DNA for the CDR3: TGCGCCAGCAGCTTTAGCGGGAGTCACAATGAGCAGTTCTTC. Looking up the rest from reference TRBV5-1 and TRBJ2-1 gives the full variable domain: KAGVTQTPRYLIKTRGQQVTLSCSPISGHRSVSWYQQTPGQGLQFLFEYFSETQRNKGNFPGRFSGRQFSNSRSEMNVSTLELGDSALYLCASSFSGSHNEQFFGPGTRLTVL.

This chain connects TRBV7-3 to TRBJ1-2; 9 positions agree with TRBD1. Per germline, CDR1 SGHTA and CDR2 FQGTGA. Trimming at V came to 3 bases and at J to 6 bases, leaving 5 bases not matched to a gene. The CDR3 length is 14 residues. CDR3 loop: CASSFTRTGDGYTF. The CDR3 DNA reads TGTGCCAGCAGCTTCACGCGGACAGGGGATGGCTACACCTTC.

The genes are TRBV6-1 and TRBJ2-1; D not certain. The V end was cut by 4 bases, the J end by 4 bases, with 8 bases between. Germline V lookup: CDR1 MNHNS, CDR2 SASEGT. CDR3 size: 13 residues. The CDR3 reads CASSAFTYNEQFF. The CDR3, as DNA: TGTGCCAGCAGTGCTTTCACTTACAATGAGCAGTTCTTC.

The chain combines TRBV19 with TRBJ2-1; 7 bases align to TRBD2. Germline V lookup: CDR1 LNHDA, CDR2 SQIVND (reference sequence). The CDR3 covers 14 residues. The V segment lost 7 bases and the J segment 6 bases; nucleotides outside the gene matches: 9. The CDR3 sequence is CASKGGSRTNEQFF. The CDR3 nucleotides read TGTGCCAGTAAGGGCGGGAGTCGGACCAATGAGCAGTTCTTC.

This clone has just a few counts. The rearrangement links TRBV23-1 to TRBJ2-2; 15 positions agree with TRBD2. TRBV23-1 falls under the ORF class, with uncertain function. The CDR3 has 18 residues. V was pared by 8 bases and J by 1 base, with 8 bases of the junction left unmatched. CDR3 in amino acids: CASFRTSGRARNTGELFF. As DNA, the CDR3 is TGCGCCAGCTTTCGGACTAGCGGGAGGGCCAGGAACACCGGGGAGCTGTTTTTT.

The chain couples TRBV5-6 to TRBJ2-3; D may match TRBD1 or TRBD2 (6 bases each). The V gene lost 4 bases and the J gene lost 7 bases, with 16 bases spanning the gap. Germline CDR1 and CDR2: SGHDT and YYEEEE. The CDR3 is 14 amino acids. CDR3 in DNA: TGTGCCAGCAGCGGGGGGCCGGATTTTAATACGCAGTATTTT. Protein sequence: CASSGGPDFNTQYF.

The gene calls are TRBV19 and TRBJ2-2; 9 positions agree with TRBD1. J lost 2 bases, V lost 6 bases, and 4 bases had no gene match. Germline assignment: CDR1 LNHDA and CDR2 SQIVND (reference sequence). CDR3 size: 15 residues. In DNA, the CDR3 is TGTGCCAGTAGCGACAGGGGGGCAAACACCGGGGAGCTGTTTTTT. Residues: CASSDRGANTGELFF. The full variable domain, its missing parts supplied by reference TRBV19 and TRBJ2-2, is DGGITQSPKYLFRKEGQNVTLSCEQNLNHDAMYWYRQDPGQGLRLIYYSQIVNDFQKGDIAEGYSVSREKKESFPLTVTSAQKNPTAFYLCASSDRGANTGELFFGEGSRLTVL.

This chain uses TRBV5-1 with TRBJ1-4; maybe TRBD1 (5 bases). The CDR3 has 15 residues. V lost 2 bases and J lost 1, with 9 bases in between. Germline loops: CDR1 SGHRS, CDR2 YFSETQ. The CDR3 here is CASSLRGVTNEKLFF. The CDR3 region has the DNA TGCGCCAGCAGCTTAAGAGGGGTAACTAATGAAAAACTGTTTTTT.

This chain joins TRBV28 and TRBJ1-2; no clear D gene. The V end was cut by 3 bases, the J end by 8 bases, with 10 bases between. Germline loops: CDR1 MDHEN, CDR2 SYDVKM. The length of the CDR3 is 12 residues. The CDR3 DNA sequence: TGTGCCAGCAGTTTCAACAGACCAGGCTACACCTTC. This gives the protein CASSFNRPGYTF.

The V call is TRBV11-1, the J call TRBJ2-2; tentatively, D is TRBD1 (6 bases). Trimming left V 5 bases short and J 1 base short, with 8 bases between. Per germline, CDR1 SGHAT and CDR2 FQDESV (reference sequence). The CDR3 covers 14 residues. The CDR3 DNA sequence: TGTGCCAGCAGCCGGGGACAGAACACCGGGGAGCTGTTTTTT. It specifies CASSRGQNTGELFF.

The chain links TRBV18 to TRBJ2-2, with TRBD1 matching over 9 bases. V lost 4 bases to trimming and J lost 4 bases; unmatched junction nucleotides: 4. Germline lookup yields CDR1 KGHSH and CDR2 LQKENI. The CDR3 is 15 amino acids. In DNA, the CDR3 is TGTGCCAGCTCACGGGACAGGGTTGGCACCGGGGAGCTGTTTTTT. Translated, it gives CASSRDRVGTGELFF.

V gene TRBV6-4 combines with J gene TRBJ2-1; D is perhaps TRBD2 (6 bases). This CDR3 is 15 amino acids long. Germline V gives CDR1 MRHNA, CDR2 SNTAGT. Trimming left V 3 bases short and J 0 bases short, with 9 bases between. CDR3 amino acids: CASSEVGSSYNEQFF. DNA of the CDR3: TGTGCCAGCAGTGAGGTCGGGAGCTCCTACAATGAGCAGTTCTTC.

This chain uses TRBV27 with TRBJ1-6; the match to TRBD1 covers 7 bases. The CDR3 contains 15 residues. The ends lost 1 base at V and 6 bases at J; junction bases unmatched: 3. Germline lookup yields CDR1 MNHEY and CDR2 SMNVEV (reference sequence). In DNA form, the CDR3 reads TGTGCCAGCAGTTTATGGGACAGATCTAATTCACCCCTCCACTTT. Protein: CASSLWDRSNSPLHF.

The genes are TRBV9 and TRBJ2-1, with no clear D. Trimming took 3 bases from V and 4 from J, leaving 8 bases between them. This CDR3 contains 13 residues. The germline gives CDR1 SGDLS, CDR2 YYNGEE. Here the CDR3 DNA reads TGTGCCAGCAGCGACCGATCGTACAATGAGCAGTTCTTC. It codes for CASSDRSYNEQFF.

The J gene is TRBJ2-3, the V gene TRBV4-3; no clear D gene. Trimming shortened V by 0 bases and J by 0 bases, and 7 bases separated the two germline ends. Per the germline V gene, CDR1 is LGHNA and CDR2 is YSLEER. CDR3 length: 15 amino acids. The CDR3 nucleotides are TGCGCCAGCAGCCAAGAACATTTTAGCACAGATACGCAGTATTTT. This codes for CASSQEHFSTDTQYF.

CDR3 nucleotides: TGTGCCAGCCGCCCCAGCGGATACAATGAGCAGTTCTTC. Residues: CASRPSGYNEQFF. The chain is built from TRBV27 and TRBJ2-1, with a possible D match to TRBD2 (5 bases). Looked up from germline, CDR1 is MNHEY and CDR2 is SMNVEV (reference sequence). Trimming left V 8 bases short and J 4 bases short, with 12 bases between. The CDR3 is 13 amino acids.

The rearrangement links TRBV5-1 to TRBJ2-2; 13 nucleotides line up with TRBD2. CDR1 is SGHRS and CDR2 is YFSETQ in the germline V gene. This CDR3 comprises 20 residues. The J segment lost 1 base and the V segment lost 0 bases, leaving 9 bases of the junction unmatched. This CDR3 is CASSLARGGLAGRNTGELFF. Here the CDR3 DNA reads TGCGCCAGCAGCTTGGCAAGAGGGGGACTAGCGGGAAGGAACACCGGGGAGCTGTTTTTT.

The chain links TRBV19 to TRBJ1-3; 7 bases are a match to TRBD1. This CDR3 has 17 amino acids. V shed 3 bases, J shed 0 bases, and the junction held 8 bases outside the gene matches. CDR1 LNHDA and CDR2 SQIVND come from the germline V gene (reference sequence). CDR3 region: CASSILGTATSGNTIYF. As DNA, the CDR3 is TGTGCCAGTAGTATTCTCGGGACAGCCACCTCTGGAAACACCATATATTTT.

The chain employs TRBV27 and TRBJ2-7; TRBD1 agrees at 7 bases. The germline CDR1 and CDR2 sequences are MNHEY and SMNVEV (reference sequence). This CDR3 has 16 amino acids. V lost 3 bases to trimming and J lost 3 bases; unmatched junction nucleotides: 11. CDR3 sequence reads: CASSFIWTGPIYEQYF. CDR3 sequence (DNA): TGTGCCAGCAGTTTCATTTGGACAGGCCCAATCTACGAGCAGTACTTC.

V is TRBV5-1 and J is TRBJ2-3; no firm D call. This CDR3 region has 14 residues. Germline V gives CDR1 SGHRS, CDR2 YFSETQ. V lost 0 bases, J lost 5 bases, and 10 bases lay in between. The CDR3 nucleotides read TGCGCCAGCAGCTTGGCCATCGAAAGAGATACGCAGTATTTT. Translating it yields CASSLAIERDTQYF.

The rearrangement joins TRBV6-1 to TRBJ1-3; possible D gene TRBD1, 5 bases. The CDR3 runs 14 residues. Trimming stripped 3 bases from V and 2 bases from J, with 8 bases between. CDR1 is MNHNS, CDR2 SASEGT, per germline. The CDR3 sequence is CASSESGAGNTIYF. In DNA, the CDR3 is TGTGCCAGCAGTGAGTCGGGGGCTGGAAACACCATATATTTT.

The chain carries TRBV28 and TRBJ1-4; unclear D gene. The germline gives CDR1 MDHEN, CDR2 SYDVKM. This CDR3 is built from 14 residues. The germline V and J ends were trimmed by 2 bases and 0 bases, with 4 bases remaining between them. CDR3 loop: CASSLQATNEKLFF. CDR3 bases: TGTGCCAGCAGTTTACAGGCAACTAATGAAAAACTGTTTTTT.

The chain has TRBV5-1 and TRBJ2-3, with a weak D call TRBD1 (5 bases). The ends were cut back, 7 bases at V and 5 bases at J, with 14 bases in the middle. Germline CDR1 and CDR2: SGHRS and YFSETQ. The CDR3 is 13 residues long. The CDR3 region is CASGRQGIDTQYF. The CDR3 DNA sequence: TGCGCCAGCGGTCGTCAGGGAATAGATACGCAGTATTTT.

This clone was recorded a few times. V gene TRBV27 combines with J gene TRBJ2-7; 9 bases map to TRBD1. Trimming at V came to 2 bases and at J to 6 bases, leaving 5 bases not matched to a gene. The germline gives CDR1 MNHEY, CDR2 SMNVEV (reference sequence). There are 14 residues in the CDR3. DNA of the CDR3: TGTGCCAGCAGTTTACAGGACAGGGGAGGCGAGCAGTACTTC. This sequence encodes CASSLQDRGGEQYF.